The rows below give T cell receptor beta chains drawn from one sample of a study of blood T cell repertoires in COVID-19. Some clones are missing from TCRdb's copy, which holds only in-frame ones; the method was immunoSEQ multiplex PCR. Of around 180,000 clones in the sample, approximately 85% are singletons; the top ten hold approximately 9.8%. What was sequenced was peripheral blood. The receptor set was obtained from a woman aged 80 or over with acute or convalescent COVID-19. CDR3s include the opening cysteine and the closing phenylalanine or tryptophan. Fields, in order: V gene, D gene, clone size, J gene, CDR3 DNA, CDR3 protein. The D gene is left open where the match is weak. The size field is filled for only some rows; it gives once, few, many or a size class.

v_gene: TRBV6-5
d_gene: NA
abundance: NA
j_gene: TRBJ2-2
CDR3nt: TGTGCCGGCCAATCCACCGGGGAGCTGTTTTTT
CDR3aa: CAGQSTGELFF

v_gene: TRBV12-3/TRBV12-4
d_gene: TRBD2
abundance: NA
j_gene: TRBJ2-5
CDR3nt: TGTGCCAGCAGAGCGGGGCGGGAGACCCAGTACTTC
CDR3aa: CASRAGRETQYF

v_gene: TRBV27
d_gene: TRBD1
abundance: NA
j_gene: TRBJ2-7
CDR3nt: TGTGCCAGCAGTTCCGGGACAGACTACGAGCAGTACTTC
CDR3aa: CASSSGTDYEQYF

v_gene: TRBV27
d_gene: TRBD1
abundance: NA
j_gene: TRBJ2-7
CDR3nt: TGTGCCAGCAGTTTCAGACAGGGAAAGCAGTACTTC
CDR3aa: CASSFRQGKQYF

v_gene: TRBV27
d_gene: TRBD1
abundance: NA
j_gene: TRBJ2-2
CDR3nt: TGTGCCAGCAGTGCCCTAGGGACAGGGGGCGAGGAGCTGTTTTTT
CDR3aa: CASSALGTGGEELFF

v_gene: TRBV7-9
d_gene: NA
abundance: NA
j_gene: TRBJ1-4
CDR3nt: TGTGCCAGCAGTCTGACACCGGAATGGGAAAAACTGTTTTTT
CDR3aa: CASSLTPEWEKLFF

v_gene: TRBV2
d_gene: TRBD2
abundance: NA
j_gene: TRBJ2-2
CDR3nt: TGTGCCAGCAGTGAACAGCGGGGGAACACCGGGGAGCTGTTTTTT
CDR3aa: CASSEQRGNTGELFF

v_gene: TRBV7-9
d_gene: TRBD1
abundance: few
j_gene: TRBJ1-6
CDR3nt: TGTGCCAGCAGCGGGACAGGGGTATCACCCCTCCACTTT
CDR3aa: CASSGTGVSPLHF

v_gene: TRBV20-1
d_gene: TRBD1
abundance: NA
j_gene: TRBJ1-5
CDR3nt: TGCAGTGCTAGTGGACAGGAATACAATCAGCCCCAGCATTTT
CDR3aa: CSASGQEYNQPQHF

v_gene: TRBV5-4
d_gene: NA
abundance: NA
j_gene: TRBJ1-2
CDR3nt: TGTGCCAGTCACTCAGGGGTCGATATCTATGGCTACACCTTC
CDR3aa: CASHSGVDIYGYTF

v_gene: TRBV19
d_gene: NA
abundance: NA
j_gene: TRBJ2-6
CDR3nt: TGTGCCAGTAGTACGAGAGGTTCCTGGGCTGGGGCCAACGTCCTGACTTTC
CDR3aa: CASSTRGSWAGANVLTF

v_gene: TRBV11-3
d_gene: TRBD1
abundance: NA
j_gene: TRBJ2-1
CDR3nt: TGTGCCAGCAGCTTACTGGGACAGGGGGCTAATGAGCAGTTCTTC
CDR3aa: CASSLLGQGANEQFF

v_gene: TRBV19
d_gene: TRBD2
abundance: once
j_gene: TRBJ2-2
CDR3nt: TGTGCCAGTATGGGTCTCGGGAGGGCCACCGGGGAGCTGTTTTTT
CDR3aa: CASMGLGRATGELFF

v_gene: TRBV6-5
d_gene: TRBD2
abundance: NA
j_gene: TRBJ2-3
CDR3nt: TGTGCCAGCAGTTACAGGTTCCGGGGGGGGGTAGATACGCAGTATTTT
CDR3aa: CASSYRFRGGVDTQYF

v_gene: TRBV6-2/TRBV6-3
d_gene: NA
abundance: once
j_gene: TRBJ2-1
CDR3nt: TGTGCCAGCAGTAGGAACGACCCACTAAACCCCTACAATGAGCAGTTCTTC
CDR3aa: CASSRNDPLNPYNEQFF

v_gene: TRBV18
d_gene: NA
abundance: NA
j_gene: TRBJ1-1
CDR3nt: TGTGCCAGCTCACCACGGCGGGAACAGAACACTGAAGCTTTCTTT
CDR3aa: CASSPRREQNTEAFF

v_gene: TRBV2
d_gene: NA
abundance: many
j_gene: TRBJ1-4
CDR3nt: TGTGCCAGCAGTGAGGATCCCGACAGTAATAATGAAAAACTGTTTTTT
CDR3aa: CASSEDPDSNNEKLFF

v_gene: TRBV5-4
d_gene: NA
abundance: NA
j_gene: TRBJ2-7
CDR3nt: TGTGCCAGCAGCTACCCTGGGAGCTACGAGCAGTACTTC
CDR3aa: CASSYPGSYEQYF

v_gene: TRBV5-4
d_gene: TRBD1
abundance: NA
j_gene: TRBJ1-1
CDR3nt: TGTGCCAGCAGCACCGGGACAGGGAAGGGGATGAACACTGAAGCTTTCTTT
CDR3aa: CASSTGTGKGMNTEAFF

v_gene: TRBV6-5
d_gene: TRBD1
abundance: NA
j_gene: TRBJ1-1
CDR3nt: TGTGCCAGCAGTTTGTTAGACCGCCGACAGGGCGCTGAAGCTTTCTTT
CDR3aa: CASSLLDRRQGAEAFF

v_gene: TRBV30
d_gene: NA
abundance: NA
j_gene: TRBJ1-4
CDR3nt: TGTGCCTGGAGTGTAGAGACAGACGGTGAAAAACTGTTTTTT
CDR3aa: CAWSVETDGEKLFF

v_gene: TRBV7-2
d_gene: TRBD1
abundance: NA
j_gene: TRBJ1-1
CDR3nt: TGTGCCAGCAGCGGACAGGGGAGGGGCACTGAAGCTTTCTTT
CDR3aa: CASSGQGRGTEAFF

v_gene: TRBV7-2
d_gene: NA
abundance: NA
j_gene: TRBJ1-5
CDR3nt: TGTGCCAGCAGCTTACCTCAGTATCAGCCCCAGCATTTT
CDR3aa: CASSLPQYQPQHF

v_gene: TRBV30
d_gene: TRBD2
abundance: NA
j_gene: TRBJ2-2
CDR3nt: TGTGCCTGGAACACCCTAGCGGGAGTTGTCGGGGAGCTGTTTTTT
CDR3aa: CAWNTLAGVVGELFF

v_gene: TRBV2
d_gene: TRBD1
abundance: few
j_gene: TRBJ1-5
CDR3nt: TGTGCCAGCAGGGGACAGACCTATAGCAATCAGCCCCAGCATTTT
CDR3aa: CASRGQTYSNQPQHF

v_gene: TRBV24-1
d_gene: TRBD1
abundance: NA
j_gene: TRBJ1-6
CDR3nt: TGTGCCACCAGTGACCTGACAGGGGGTGGGCATTCACCCCTCCACTTT
CDR3aa: CATSDLTGGGHSPLHF

v_gene: TRBV7-2
d_gene: TRBD2
abundance: once
j_gene: TRBJ2-2
CDR3nt: TGTGCCAGCAGCCCCCCGCTAGCGGGGGGTCCCCGGGGCGGGGAGCTGTTTTTT
CDR3aa: CASSPPLAGGPRGGELFF

v_gene: TRBV5-6
d_gene: NA
abundance: NA
j_gene: TRBJ1-3
CDR3nt: TGTGCCAGCAGCCCCGAGTGGGGAAACACCATATATTTT
CDR3aa: CASSPEWGNTIYF

v_gene: TRBV7-9
d_gene: TRBD1
abundance: NA
j_gene: TRBJ2-7
CDR3nt: TGTGCCAGCAGCTCCCCCCGAACAGGGGGAACCACCTACGAGCAGTACTTC
CDR3aa: CASSSPRTGGTTYEQYF

v_gene: TRBV5-6
d_gene: TRBD1
abundance: NA
j_gene: TRBJ2-7
CDR3nt: TGTGCCAGCAGCTTGGTGGGACAGCACGAGCAGTACTTC
CDR3aa: CASSLVGQHEQYF

v_gene: TRBV7-9
d_gene: NA
abundance: NA
j_gene: TRBJ1-2
CDR3nt: TGTGCCAGCAGCTTAGATATGACAGGAGCTAACTATGGCTACACCTTC
CDR3aa: CASSLDMTGANYGYTF

v_gene: TRBV6-5
d_gene: NA
abundance: NA
j_gene: TRBJ1-5
CDR3nt: TGTGCCAGCAGTTATTCAATGAATCAGCCCCAGCATTTT
CDR3aa: CASSYSMNQPQHF

v_gene: TRBV30
d_gene: NA
abundance: NA
j_gene: TRBJ1-6
CDR3nt: TGTGCCTGGAATAAGGCAGGGGCCGGTTCACCCCTCCACTTT
CDR3aa: CAWNKAGAGSPLHF

v_gene: TRBV19
d_gene: TRBD1
abundance: NA
j_gene: TRBJ2-2
CDR3nt: TGTGCCAGTAGTGGGACAGGGACAAACACCGGGGAGCTGTTTTTT
CDR3aa: CASSGTGTNTGELFF

v_gene: TRBV3-1/TRBV3-2
d_gene: NA
abundance: NA
j_gene: TRBJ2-7
CDR3nt: TGTGCCAGCAGACCCCGGGGGATGCCATACGAGCAGTACTTC
CDR3aa: CASRPRGMPYEQYF

v_gene: TRBV7-6
d_gene: NA
abundance: NA
j_gene: TRBJ2-4
CDR3nt: TGTGCCAGCAGCTTAGCGGCGGCGACGGCCAAAAACATTCAGTACTTC
CDR3aa: CASSLAAATAKNIQYF

v_gene: TRBV7-2
d_gene: NA
abundance: NA
j_gene: TRBJ2-5
CDR3nt: TGTGCCAGCAGCTGGACACGAGGCGTCCAAGAGACCCAGTACTTC
CDR3aa: CASSWTRGVQETQYF

v_gene: TRBV18
d_gene: NA
abundance: NA
j_gene: TRBJ2-7
CDR3nt: TGTGCCAGCTCACCAGGGGGAGGAGGTTACGAGCAGTACTTC
CDR3aa: CASSPGGGGYEQYF

v_gene: TRBV27
d_gene: TRBD1
abundance: NA
j_gene: TRBJ1-5
CDR3nt: TGTGCCAGCAGTTCGACAGGGACCCTGTCGTGGCCCCAGCATTTT
CDR3aa: CASSSTGTLSWPQHF

v_gene: TRBV7-2
d_gene: TRBD1
abundance: NA
j_gene: TRBJ2-7
CDR3nt: TGTGCCAGCAGCTCCGGGACAGGCTACTCCTACGAGCAGTACTTC
CDR3aa: CASSSGTGYSYEQYF

v_gene: TRBV7-2
d_gene: NA
abundance: NA
j_gene: TRBJ1-1
CDR3nt: TGTGCCAGCAGCTTGATTGGAGGGACCACTGAAGCTTTCTTT
CDR3aa: CASSLIGGTTEAFF

v_gene: TRBV10-3
d_gene: NA
abundance: NA
j_gene: TRBJ2-1
CDR3nt: TGTGCCATCAGCGCTATGGCTAGCGAACCCCATGAGCAGTTCTTC
CDR3aa: CAISAMASEPHEQFF

v_gene: TRBV7-2
d_gene: NA
abundance: few
j_gene: TRBJ1-5
CDR3nt: TGTGCCAGCAGCTTAGCGATGGCAGGGGTTAGCAATCAGCCCCAGCATTTT
CDR3aa: CASSLAMAGVSNQPQHF

v_gene: TRBV5-1
d_gene: NA
abundance: NA
j_gene: TRBJ2-3
CDR3nt: TGCGCCAGCAGCGTCGCCGGGACTAGCACAGATACGCAGTATTTT
CDR3aa: CASSVAGTSTDTQYF

v_gene: TRBV9
d_gene: NA
abundance: once
j_gene: TRBJ2-1
CDR3nt: TGTGCCAGCAGCCCCCGTGGGCACAATGAGCAGTTCTTC
CDR3aa: CASSPRGHNEQFF

v_gene: TRBV6-5
d_gene: NA
abundance: NA
j_gene: TRBJ1-1
CDR3nt: TGTGCCAGCCGCCGGTCCGGGGGAGGGCCTGAAGCTTTCTTT
CDR3aa: CASRRSGGGPEAFF

v_gene: TRBV18
d_gene: TRBD1
abundance: NA
j_gene: TRBJ1-3
CDR3nt: TGTGCCAGCTCACCACAAATCAGGGGGCTGAAAGGAAACACCATATATTTT
CDR3aa: CASSPQIRGLKGNTIYF

v_gene: TRBV6-5
d_gene: NA
abundance: NA
j_gene: TRBJ2-1
CDR3nt: TGTGCCAGCAGTTACCGGAGGGGGGGCAATGAGCAGTTCTTC
CDR3aa: CASSYRRGGNEQFF

v_gene: TRBV25-1
d_gene: NA
abundance: NA
j_gene: TRBJ1-1
CDR3nt: TGTGCCAGCGCCCGGGACTCCGGCCTTAACACTGAAGCTTTCTTT
CDR3aa: CASARDSGLNTEAFF

v_gene: TRBV11-3
d_gene: TRBD1
abundance: NA
j_gene: TRBJ1-6
CDR3nt: TGTGCCAGCAGCTTGGGACAGAGGAATTCACCCCTCCACTTT
CDR3aa: CASSLGQRNSPLHF

v_gene: TRBV5-1
d_gene: TRBD2
abundance: NA
j_gene: TRBJ2-1
CDR3nt: TGCGCCAGCAGCTTGGAGACTAGCGGGCCACTCAATGAGCAGTTCTTC
CDR3aa: CASSLETSGPLNEQFF

v_gene: TRBV9
d_gene: NA
abundance: NA
j_gene: TRBJ1-4
CDR3nt: TGTGCCAGCAGCGTAGACCCAGGGAGGGGAGAAAAACTGTTTTTT
CDR3aa: CASSVDPGRGEKLFF

v_gene: TRBV18
d_gene: TRBD1
abundance: NA
j_gene: TRBJ1-1
CDR3nt: TGTGCCAGCTCACCAATGGGGACAGGGCCTGAAGCTTTCTTT
CDR3aa: CASSPMGTGPEAFF

v_gene: TRBV7-2
d_gene: NA
abundance: NA
j_gene: TRBJ1-3
CDR3nt: TGTGCCAGCAGCTTAGGGTCGGTTTTGTCTGGAAACACCATATATTTT
CDR3aa: CASSLGSVLSGNTIYF

v_gene: TRBV29-1
d_gene: TRBD1
abundance: NA
j_gene: TRBJ1-1
CDR3nt: TGCAGCCATTTGGGACAGGGGGTTCACACTGAAGCTTTCTTT
CDR3aa: CSHLGQGVHTEAFF